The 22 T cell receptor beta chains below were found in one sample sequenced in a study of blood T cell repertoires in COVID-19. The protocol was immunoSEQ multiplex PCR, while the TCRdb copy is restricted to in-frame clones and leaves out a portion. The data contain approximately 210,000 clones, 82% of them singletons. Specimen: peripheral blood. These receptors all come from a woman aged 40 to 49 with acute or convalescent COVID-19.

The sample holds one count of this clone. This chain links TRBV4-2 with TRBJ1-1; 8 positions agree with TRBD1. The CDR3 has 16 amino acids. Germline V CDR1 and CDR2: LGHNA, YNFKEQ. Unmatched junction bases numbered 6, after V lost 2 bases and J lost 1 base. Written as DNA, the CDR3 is TGTGCCAGCAGCCAATTCAGGGGGCAGGGGAACACTGAAGCTTTCTTT. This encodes CASSQFRGQGNTEAFF.

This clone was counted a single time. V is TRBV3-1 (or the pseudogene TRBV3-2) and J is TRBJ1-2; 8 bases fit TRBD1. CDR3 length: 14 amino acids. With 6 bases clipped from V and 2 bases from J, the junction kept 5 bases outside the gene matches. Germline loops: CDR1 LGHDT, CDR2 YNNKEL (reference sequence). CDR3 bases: TGTGCCAGCAGGACAGGGGCGACAAACTATGGCTACACCTTC. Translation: CASRTGATNYGYTF.

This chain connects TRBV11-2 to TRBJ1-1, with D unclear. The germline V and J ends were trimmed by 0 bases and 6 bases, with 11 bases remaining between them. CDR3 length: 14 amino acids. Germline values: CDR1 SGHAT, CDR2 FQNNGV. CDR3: CASSLDGGLAEAFF. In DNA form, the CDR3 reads TGTGCCAGCAGCTTAGATGGCGGGCTCGCTGAAGCTTTCTTT.

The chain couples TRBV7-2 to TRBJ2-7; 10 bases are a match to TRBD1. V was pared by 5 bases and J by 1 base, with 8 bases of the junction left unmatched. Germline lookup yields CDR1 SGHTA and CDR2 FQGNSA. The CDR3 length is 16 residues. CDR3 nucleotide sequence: TGTGCCAGCAGCGTATCCGGGACAGGGGCTTCCTACGAGCAGTACTTC. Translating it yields CASSVSGTGASYEQYF.

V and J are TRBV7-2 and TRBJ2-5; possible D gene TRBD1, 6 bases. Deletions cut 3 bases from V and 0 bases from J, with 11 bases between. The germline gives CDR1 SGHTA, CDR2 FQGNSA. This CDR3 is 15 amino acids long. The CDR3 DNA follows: TGTGCCAGCAGCTTCCAGGGGAGCGACCAAGAGACCCAGTACTTC. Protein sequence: CASSFQGSDQETQYF.

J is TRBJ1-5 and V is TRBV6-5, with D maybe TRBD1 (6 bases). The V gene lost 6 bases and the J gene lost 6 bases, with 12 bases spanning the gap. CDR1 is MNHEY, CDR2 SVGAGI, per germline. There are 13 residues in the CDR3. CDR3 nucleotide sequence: TGTGCCAGCAGGGATCTACAGGGTCAGCCCCAGCATTTT. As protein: CASRDLQGQPQHF.

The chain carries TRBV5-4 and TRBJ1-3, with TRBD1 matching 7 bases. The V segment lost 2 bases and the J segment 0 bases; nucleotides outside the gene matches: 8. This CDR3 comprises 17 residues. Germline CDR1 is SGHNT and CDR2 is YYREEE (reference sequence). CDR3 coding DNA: TGTGCCAGCAGCTTAAGGACAGGAGTGGTCTCTGGAAACACCATATATTTT. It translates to CASSLRTGVVSGNTIYF.

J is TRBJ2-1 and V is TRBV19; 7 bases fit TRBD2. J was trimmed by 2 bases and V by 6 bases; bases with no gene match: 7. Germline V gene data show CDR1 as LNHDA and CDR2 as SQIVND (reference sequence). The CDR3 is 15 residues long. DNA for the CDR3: TGTGCCAGTAGAATCCGGCTAGCGGCCTACAATGAGCAGTTCTTC. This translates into CASRIRLAAYNEQFF.

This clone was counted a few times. CDR3 amino acids: CASSFDRGSYGYTF. The CDR3 DNA reads TGTGCCAGCAGCTTCGACAGGGGATCCTATGGCTACACCTTC. This chain joins TRBV7-2 and TRBJ1-2; 8 nucleotides line up with TRBD1. V gave up 3 bases and J gave up 4 bases; unmatched junction bases: 4. The CDR3 spans 14 residues. Germline assignment: CDR1 SGHTA and CDR2 FQGNSA.

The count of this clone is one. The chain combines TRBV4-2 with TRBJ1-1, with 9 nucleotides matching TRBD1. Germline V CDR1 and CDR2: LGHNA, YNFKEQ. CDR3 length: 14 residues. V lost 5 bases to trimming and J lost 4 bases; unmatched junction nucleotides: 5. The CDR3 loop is CASSNRQGGTEAFF. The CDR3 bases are TGTGCCAGCAGCAATCGACAGGGGGGCACTGAAGCTTTCTTT.

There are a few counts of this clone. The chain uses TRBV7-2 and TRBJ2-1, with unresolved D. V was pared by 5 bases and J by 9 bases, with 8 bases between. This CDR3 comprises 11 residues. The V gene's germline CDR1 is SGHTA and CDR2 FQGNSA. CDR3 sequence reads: CASSPLREQFF. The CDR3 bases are TGTGCCAGCAGCCCCTTGCGTGAGCAGTTCTTC.

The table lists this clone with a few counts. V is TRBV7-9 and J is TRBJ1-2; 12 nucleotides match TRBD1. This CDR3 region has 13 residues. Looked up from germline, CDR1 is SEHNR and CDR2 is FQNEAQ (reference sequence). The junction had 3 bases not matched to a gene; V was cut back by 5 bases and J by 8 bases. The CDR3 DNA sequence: TGTGCCAGCAGCGGGGACAGGGGGCGAGGCTACACCTTC. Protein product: CASSGDRGRGYTF.

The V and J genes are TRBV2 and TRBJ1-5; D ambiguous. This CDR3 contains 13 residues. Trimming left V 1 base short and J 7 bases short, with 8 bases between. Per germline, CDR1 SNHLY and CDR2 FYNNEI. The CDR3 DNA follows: TGTGCCAGCAGTGAAGATCGGAGGCAGCCCCAGCATTTT. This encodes CASSEDRRQPQHF.

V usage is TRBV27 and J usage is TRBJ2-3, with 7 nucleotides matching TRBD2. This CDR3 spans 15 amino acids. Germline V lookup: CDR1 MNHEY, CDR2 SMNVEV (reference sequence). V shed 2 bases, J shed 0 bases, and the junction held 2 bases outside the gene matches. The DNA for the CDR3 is TGTGCCAGCAGTTTAAAGGGAGGGAGCACAGATACGCAGTATTTT. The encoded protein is CASSLKGGSTDTQYF.

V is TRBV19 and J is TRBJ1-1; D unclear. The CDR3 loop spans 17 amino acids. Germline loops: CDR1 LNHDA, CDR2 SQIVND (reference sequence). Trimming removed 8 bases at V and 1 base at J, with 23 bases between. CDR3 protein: CASGALVRGRANTEAFF. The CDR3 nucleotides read TGTGCCAGTGGTGCCCTCGTGCGAGGGAGGGCGAACACTGAAGCTTTCTTT.

The DNA of the CDR3 is TGTGCCAGCAGAAAGCGGGGTGCAGATACGCAGTATTTT. Protein: CASRKRGADTQYF. This chain uses TRBV2 with TRBJ2-3; 7 bases map to TRBD2. Looked up from germline, CDR1 is SNHLY and CDR2 is FYNNEI. The CDR3 totals 13 residues. J gave up 4 bases and V 6 bases, and 4 bases lay outside the gene matches.

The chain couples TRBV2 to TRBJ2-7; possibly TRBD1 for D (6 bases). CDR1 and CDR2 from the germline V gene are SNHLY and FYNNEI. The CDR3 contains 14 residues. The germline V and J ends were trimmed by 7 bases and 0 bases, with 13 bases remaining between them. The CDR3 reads CASNLQGSSYEQYF. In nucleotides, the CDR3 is TGTGCCAGCAACCTACAGGGTAGCTCCTACGAGCAGTACTTC.

The CDR3 sequence is CASSLLGANVLTF. CDR3 nucleotide sequence: TGTGCCAGCAGCTTACTTGGGGCCAACGTCCTGACTTTC. The rearrangement links TRBV7-9 to TRBJ2-6; D remains ambiguous. The CDR3 has 13 residues. Germline CDR1 SEHNR, CDR2 FQNEAQ (reference sequence). V lost 2 bases and J lost 3, with 2 bases in between.

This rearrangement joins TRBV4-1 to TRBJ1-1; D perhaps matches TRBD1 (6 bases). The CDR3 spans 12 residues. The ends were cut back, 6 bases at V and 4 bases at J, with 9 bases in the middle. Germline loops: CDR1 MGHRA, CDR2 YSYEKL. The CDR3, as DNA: TGCGCCAGCAGAGGGGGAATCACTGAAGCTTTCTTT. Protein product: CASRGGITEAFF.

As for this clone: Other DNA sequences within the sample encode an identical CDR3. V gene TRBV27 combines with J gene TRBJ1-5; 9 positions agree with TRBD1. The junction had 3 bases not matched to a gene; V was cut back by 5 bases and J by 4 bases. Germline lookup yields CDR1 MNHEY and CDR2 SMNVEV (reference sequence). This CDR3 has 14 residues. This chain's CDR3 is CASSPGTGNQPQHF. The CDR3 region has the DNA TGTGCCAGCAGTCCGGGGACAGGGAATCAGCCCCAGCATTTT.

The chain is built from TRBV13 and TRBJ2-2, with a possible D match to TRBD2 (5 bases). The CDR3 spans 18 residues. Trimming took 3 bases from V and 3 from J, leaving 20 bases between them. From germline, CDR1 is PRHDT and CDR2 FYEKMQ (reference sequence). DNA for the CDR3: TGTGCCAGCAGCTTTTCGATAGGACGGGGAATAGACACCGGGGAGCTGTTTTTT. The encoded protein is CASSFSIGRGIDTGELFF.

Here the CDR3 DNA reads TGTGCCAGCAGCCCCCTACTACCTGATGCCTATGGCTACACCTTC. As protein: CASSPLLPDAYGYTF. V and J are TRBV11-1 and TRBJ1-2; D is undetermined. V shed 5 bases and J shed 4 bases, with 17 bases lying between them. Germline values: CDR1 SGHAT, CDR2 FQDESV (reference sequence). The CDR3 extends over 15 amino acids.